This T cell receptor (beta chain) appears in the sequencing data of a study of T-cell reconstitution after alpha-beta-depleted transplantation in children. A library of TCRbeta sequences, prepared with unique molecular identifiers, was generated. TCRdb passed the PCR reads through MiXCR, listing each CDR3 protein once. The data contain about 500,000 distinct CDR3 sequences, around a third of them singletons. The sample holds a few counts of this clonotype. This TCR came from a human donor who donated a stem cell graft to a child with aplastic anemia. Sequencing was performed on PBMCs from the stem cell graft donor, taken from the stem cell graft.

The CDR3 spells CASSSPNEKLFF. The CDR3 nucleotides read TGTGCCAGCAGTTCACCTAATGAAAAACTGTTTTTT. The rearrangement links TRBV6-5 to TRBJ1-4, with D hard to call. Trimming stripped 4 bases from V and 3 bases from J, with 3 bases between. The V gene's germline CDR1 is MNHEY and CDR2 SVGAGI. The CDR3 length is 12 residues.